This T cell receptor (beta chain) was identified in a study of CD8 T cells in ankylosing spondylitis. There are 11 residues in the CDR3. CDR1 LGHNA and CDR2 YSLEER come from the germline V gene. V shed 3 bases and J shed 3 bases, with 2 bases lying between them. TCRdb passed the 5' RACE reads through MiXCR, listing each CDR3 protein once. The table lists over 110,000 distinct CDR3 sequences, roughly 7.7% of them singletons. This clonotype showed up many times. Its target is not known. Study-wide findings and caveats: Disease-linked clones displayed a CD8+ phenotype and appeared relatively rarely in peripheral blood.

The material sequenced was synovial fluid, either unsorted or a sorted T cell fraction (not recorded which). The chain uses TRBV4-3 and TRBJ1-2; D not resolved. This TCR was sampled from a male donor with ankylosing spondylitis. Here the CDR3 reads CASSHDYGYTF. CDR3 nucleotides: TGCGCCAGCAGCCATGACTATGGCTACACCTTC.